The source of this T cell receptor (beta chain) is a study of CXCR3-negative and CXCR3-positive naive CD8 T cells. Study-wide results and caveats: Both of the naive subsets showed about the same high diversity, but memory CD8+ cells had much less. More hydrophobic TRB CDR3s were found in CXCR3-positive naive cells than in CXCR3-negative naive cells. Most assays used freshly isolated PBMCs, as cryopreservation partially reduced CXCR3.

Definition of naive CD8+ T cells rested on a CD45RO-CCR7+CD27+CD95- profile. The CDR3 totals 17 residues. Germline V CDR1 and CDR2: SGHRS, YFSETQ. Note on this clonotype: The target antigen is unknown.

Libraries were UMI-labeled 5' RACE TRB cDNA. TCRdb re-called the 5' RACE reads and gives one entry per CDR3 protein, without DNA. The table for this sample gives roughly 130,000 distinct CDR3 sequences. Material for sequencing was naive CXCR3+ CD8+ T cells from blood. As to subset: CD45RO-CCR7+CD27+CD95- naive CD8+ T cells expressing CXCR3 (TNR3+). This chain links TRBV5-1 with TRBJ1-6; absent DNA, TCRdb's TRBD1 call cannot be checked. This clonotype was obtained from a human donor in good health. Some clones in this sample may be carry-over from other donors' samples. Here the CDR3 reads CASSLDGTDRYNSPLHF.